The rows below give T cell receptor beta chains drawn from one sample of a study of cytomegalovirus exposure and HLA in healthy donors. Profiling relied on immunoSEQ multiplex PCR, and the TCRdb table lists in-frame clones only, not all of them. The table lists about 160,000 clones, over 80% of them singletons, with 3.5% to 5% in the top ten. Sequencing was done on a sample of PBMCs. The receptors derive from a man in his fifties in good health and CMV-seropositive. The CDR3 runs from the conserved cysteine through the conserved F or W. The order of the fields is V gene, clone size, J gene, D gene, CDR3 DNA, CDR3 protein. D genes are given only for firm matches. Part of the rows lack a size; the others show once, few, many or a class for expanded clones.

V gene: TRBV10-3
clone size: -
J gene: TRBJ2-1
D gene: TRBD2
CDR3 DNA: TGTGCCATCAGTCCAAATGGACTAGCGGGACCCAATGAGCAGTTCTTC
CDR3 protein: CAISPNGLAGPNEQFF

V gene: TRBV10-3
clone size: -
J gene: TRBJ2-5
D gene: -
CDR3 DNA: TGTGCCATCAGTGAGACTCATAGCGGCGAATTACAAGAGACCCAGTACTTC
CDR3 protein: CAISETHSGELQETQYF

V gene: TRBV5-1
clone size: -
J gene: TRBJ1-1
D gene: -
CDR3 DNA: TGCGCCAGCAGCAGACAAGACAAGAACACTGAAGCTTTCTTT
CDR3 protein: CASSRQDKNTEAFF

V gene: TRBV7-9
clone size: -
J gene: TRBJ1-4
D gene: -
CDR3 DNA: TGTGCCAGCAGCCCCCCCCGGGGTGGGGAAAAACTGTTTTTT
CDR3 protein: CASSPPRGGEKLFF

V gene: TRBV6-1
clone size: -
J gene: TRBJ1-5
D gene: -
CDR3 DNA: TGTGCCAGCAGTGACGGGTATAGCAATCAGCCCCAGCATTTT
CDR3 protein: CASSDGYSNQPQHF

V gene: TRBV29-1
clone size: -
J gene: TRBJ1-2
D gene: TRBD1
CDR3 DNA: TGCAGCGTAGGGGGCAGGTCGGTAGGCTACACCTTC
CDR3 protein: CSVGGRSVGYTF

V gene: TRBV27
clone size: -
J gene: TRBJ1-1
D gene: TRBD1
CDR3 DNA: TGTGCCAGCAGTCGGTACAGGGGACCCTCCCGGAACACTGAAGCTTTCTTT
CDR3 protein: CASSRYRGPSRNTEAFF

V gene: TRBV6-5
clone size: few
J gene: TRBJ2-3
D gene: -
CDR3 DNA: TGTGCCAGCAGCCAAGGCTTAGGGGCAGATACGCAGTATTTT
CDR3 protein: CASSQGLGADTQYF

V gene: TRBV4-3
clone size: -
J gene: TRBJ1-5
D gene: TRBD1
CDR3 DNA: TGCGCCAGCAGCCAAGATATTGGGACAGGGTACAATCAGCCCCAGCATTTT
CDR3 protein: CASSQDIGTGYNQPQHF

V gene: TRBV5-5
clone size: -
J gene: TRBJ2-2
D gene: -
CDR3 DNA: TGTGCCAGCAGCTTGACCCAGGGTGGCACCGGGGAGCTGTTTTTT
CDR3 protein: CASSLTQGGTGELFF

V gene: TRBV7-2
clone size: -
J gene: TRBJ2-3
D gene: -
CDR3 DNA: TGTGCCAGCAGCTTAAGCGGGAATCAGGGGGATACGCAGTATTTT
CDR3 protein: CASSLSGNQGDTQYF

V gene: TRBV4-1
clone size: -
J gene: TRBJ1-2
D gene: TRBD1
CDR3 DNA: TGCGCCAGCAGCCATCCCGGGACAGAATCGAACTATGGCTACACCTTC
CDR3 protein: CASSHPGTESNYGYTF

V gene: TRBV4-2
clone size: -
J gene: TRBJ2-2
D gene: TRBD2
CDR3 DNA: TGTGCCAGCAGCCCGCTGGAGCGGGAGACCGGGGAGCTGTTTTTT
CDR3 protein: CASSPLERETGELFF

V gene: TRBV5-1
clone size: -
J gene: TRBJ2-5
D gene: -
CDR3 DNA: TGCGCCAGCAGTCCCAGTTGGAGGGAGACCCAGTACTTC
CDR3 protein: CASSPSWRETQYF

V gene: TRBV2
clone size: -
J gene: TRBJ2-5
D gene: -
CDR3 DNA: TGTGCCAGCAGGCCGGTTTCGGTCTGGGAGACCCAGTACTTC
CDR3 protein: CASRPVSVWETQYF

V gene: TRBV7-8
clone size: -
J gene: TRBJ2-5
D gene: -
CDR3 DNA: TGTGCCAGCAGCTTAGCGGGCGAGACCCAGTACTTC
CDR3 protein: CASSLAGETQYF

V gene: TRBV19
clone size: -
J gene: TRBJ2-3
D gene: -
CDR3 DNA: TGTGCCACCCGACTAGTTCAGGCAGATACGCAGTATTTT
CDR3 protein: CATRLVQADTQYF

V gene: TRBV27
clone size: -
J gene: TRBJ1-5
D gene: -
CDR3 DNA: TGTGCCAGCAGTTCGGTAACGGAGAGGAATCAGCCCCAGCATTTT
CDR3 protein: CASSSVTERNQPQHF

V gene: TRBV11-2
clone size: -
J gene: TRBJ2-1
D gene: TRBD2
CDR3 DNA: TGTGCCAGCAGCCCCGATTCTAGCGGGAGGGCCGTTTACAATGAGCAGTTCTTC
CDR3 protein: CASSPDSSGRAVYNEQFF

V gene: TRBV6-5
clone size: once
J gene: TRBJ2-7
D gene: TRBD1
CDR3 DNA: TGCGCCAGCAACAGGGGCTCAATCTACGAGCAGTACTTC
CDR3 protein: CASNRGSIYEQYF

V gene: TRBV25-1
clone size: -
J gene: TRBJ1-1
D gene: TRBD1
CDR3 DNA: TGTGCCAGCAGGAACAGGGGACTGAACACTGAAGCTTTCTTT
CDR3 protein: CASRNRGLNTEAFF

V gene: TRBV4-1
clone size: -
J gene: TRBJ2-3
D gene: TRBD2
CDR3 DNA: TGCGCCAGCAGCCAAGGTAGCGGGAGAGGAGATACGCAGTATTTT
CDR3 protein: CASSQGSGRGDTQYF

V gene: TRBV18
clone size: -
J gene: TRBJ2-1
D gene: TRBD1
CDR3 DNA: TGTGCCAGCTCACCAGGGACAGGTGTTTACAATGAGCAGTTCTTC
CDR3 protein: CASSPGTGVYNEQFF

V gene: TRBV5-6
clone size: -
J gene: TRBJ2-3
D gene: TRBD2
CDR3 DNA: TGTGCCAGCAGCTACCCGAGTAGCGGGAGGGAAGATACGCAGTATTTT
CDR3 protein: CASSYPSSGREDTQYF

V gene: TRBV5-4
clone size: -
J gene: TRBJ2-7
D gene: -
CDR3 DNA: TGTGCCAGCAGCTCCCTAAGTAGACACGAGCAGTACTTC
CDR3 protein: CASSSLSRHEQYF

V gene: TRBV27
clone size: -
J gene: TRBJ1-6
D gene: -
CDR3 DNA: TGTGCCAGCAGTTTATCTGGCAGGGCTAATTCACCCCTCCACTTT
CDR3 protein: CASSLSGRANSPLHF

V gene: TRBV28
clone size: -
J gene: TRBJ2-7
D gene: TRBD1
CDR3 DNA: TGTGCCAGCCTTCGGACAGGGGCCTACGAGCAGTACTTC
CDR3 protein: CASLRTGAYEQYF

V gene: TRBV7-2
clone size: -
J gene: TRBJ2-1
D gene: -
CDR3 DNA: TGTGCCAGCAGCCATTTGGAGCGGCACAATGAGCAGTTCTTC
CDR3 protein: CASSHLERHNEQFF

V gene: TRBV5-5
clone size: -
J gene: TRBJ2-5
D gene: -
CDR3 DNA: TGTGCCAGCAGCTTGTCCGGGCAAGAGACCCAGTACTTC
CDR3 protein: CASSLSGQETQYF

V gene: TRBV11-3
clone size: -
J gene: TRBJ1-1
D gene: -
CDR3 DNA: TGTGCCAGCAGCTTCGGGGCGGGGACTGAAGCTTTCTTT
CDR3 protein: CASSFGAGTEAFF

V gene: TRBV25-1
clone size: -
J gene: TRBJ2-7
D gene: -
CDR3 DNA: TGTGCCAGCCAAACTTTCTACGAGCAGTACTTC
CDR3 protein: CASQTFYEQYF

V gene: TRBV4-2
clone size: -
J gene: TRBJ2-3
D gene: TRBD2
CDR3 DNA: TGTGCCAGCAGGGGGGGACTAGCGGTTTTCACAGATACGCAGTATTTT
CDR3 protein: CASRGGLAVFTDTQYF